This T cell receptor beta chain was sequenced during a study of blood T cells in healthy people across ages. The CDR3 extends over 20 amino acids. The J segment lost 8 bases and the V segment lost 4 bases, leaving 18 bases of the junction unmatched. Germline V lookup: CDR1 KGHDR, CDR2 SFDVKD. Primed by a sample-barcoded 5' primer and a J-beta primer mix, a second PCR proceeded for 7 to 11 cycles. TCRdb passed the 5' RACE reads through MiXCR, listing each CDR3 protein once. This sample carries about 1.7 million distinct CDR3 sequences, about 28% of them seen once, and the ten largest clones take 7.7%.

Sequenced input: blood. The J gene is TRBJ2-1, the V gene TRBV24-1, with 14 positions matching TRBD2. The sequence was obtained from a woman in her twenties or thirties in good health. Here the CDR3 DNA reads TGTGCCACCAGTGACACTAGGACTAGCGGGGGGCCCCCTCTGAGCGATGAGCAGTTCTTC. This gives the protein CATSDTRTSGGPPLSDEQFF.